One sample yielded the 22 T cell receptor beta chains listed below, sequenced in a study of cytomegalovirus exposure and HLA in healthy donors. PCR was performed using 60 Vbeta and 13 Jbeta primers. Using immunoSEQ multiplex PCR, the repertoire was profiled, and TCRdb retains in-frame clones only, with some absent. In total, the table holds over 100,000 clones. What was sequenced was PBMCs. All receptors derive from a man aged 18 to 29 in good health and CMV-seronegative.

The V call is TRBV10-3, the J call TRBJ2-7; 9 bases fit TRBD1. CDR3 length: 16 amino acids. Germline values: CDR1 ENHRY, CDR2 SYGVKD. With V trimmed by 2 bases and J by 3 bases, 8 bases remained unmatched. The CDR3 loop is CAISEGGGQGFYEQYF. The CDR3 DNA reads TGTGCCATCAGTGAGGGTGGGGGACAGGGATTCTACGAGCAGTACTTC.

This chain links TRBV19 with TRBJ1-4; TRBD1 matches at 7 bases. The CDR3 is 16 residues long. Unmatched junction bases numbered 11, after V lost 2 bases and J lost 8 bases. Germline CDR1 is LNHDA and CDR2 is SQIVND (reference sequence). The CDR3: CASSIQLQGPREKLFF. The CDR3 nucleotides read TGTGCCAGTAGTATACAGTTACAGGGGCCGCGGGAAAAACTGTTTTTT.

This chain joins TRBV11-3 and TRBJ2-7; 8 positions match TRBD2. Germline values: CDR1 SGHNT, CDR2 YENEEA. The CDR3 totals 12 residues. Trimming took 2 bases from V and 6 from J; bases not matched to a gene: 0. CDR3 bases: TGTGCCAGCAGCTTACGGGGGGGCGAGCAGTACTTC. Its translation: CASSLRGGEQYF.

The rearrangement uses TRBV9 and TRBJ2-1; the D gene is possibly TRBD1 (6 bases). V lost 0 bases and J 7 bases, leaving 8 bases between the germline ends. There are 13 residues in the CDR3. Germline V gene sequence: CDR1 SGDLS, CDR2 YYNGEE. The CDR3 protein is CASSVGTVNEQFF. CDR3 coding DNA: TGTGCCAGCAGCGTAGGGACAGTTAATGAGCAGTTCTTC.

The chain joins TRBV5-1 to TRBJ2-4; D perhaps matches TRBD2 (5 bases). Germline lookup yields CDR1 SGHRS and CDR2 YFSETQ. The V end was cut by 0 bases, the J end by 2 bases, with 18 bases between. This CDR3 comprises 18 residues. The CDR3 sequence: CASSLGWGTGIPKNIQYF. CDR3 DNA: TGCGCCAGCAGCTTGGGGTGGGGTACGGGGATCCCCAAAAACATTCAGTACTTC.

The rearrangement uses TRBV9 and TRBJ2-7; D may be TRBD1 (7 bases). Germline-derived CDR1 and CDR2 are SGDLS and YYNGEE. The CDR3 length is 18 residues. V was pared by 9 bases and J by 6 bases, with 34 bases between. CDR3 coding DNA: TGTGCCATCAAACGGGCGGGACAGCCAAGCTTAGGATCCCTCGAGCAGTACTTC. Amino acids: CAIKRAGQPSLGSLEQYF.

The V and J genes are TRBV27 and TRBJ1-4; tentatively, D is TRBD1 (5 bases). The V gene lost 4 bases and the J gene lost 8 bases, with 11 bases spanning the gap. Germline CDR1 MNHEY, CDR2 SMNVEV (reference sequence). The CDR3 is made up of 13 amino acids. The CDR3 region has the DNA TGTGCCAGCAGTTGGAGGGGACGCGAAAAACTGTTTTTT. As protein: CASSWRGREKLFF.

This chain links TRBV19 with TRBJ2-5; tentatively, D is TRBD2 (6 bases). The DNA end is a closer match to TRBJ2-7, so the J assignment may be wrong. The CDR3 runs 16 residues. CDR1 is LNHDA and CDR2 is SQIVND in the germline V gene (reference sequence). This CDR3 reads CASSPDRRRAGYEQYF. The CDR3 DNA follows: TGTGCCAGTAGCCCGGACCGCCGGAGGGCAGGCTACGAGCAGTACTTC.

CDR3 residues: CASRAQGFNQPQHF. CDR3 DNA: TGCGCCAGCAGGGCGCAGGGATTCAATCAGCCCCAGCATTTT. The rearrangement uses TRBV10-2 and TRBJ1-5, with D possibly matching TRBD1 (5 bases). This CDR3 is built from 14 residues. The V end lost 6 bases, the J end lost 3 bases, and 12 bases lay between the germline ends. CDR1 is WSHSY and CDR2 is SAAADI in the germline V gene.

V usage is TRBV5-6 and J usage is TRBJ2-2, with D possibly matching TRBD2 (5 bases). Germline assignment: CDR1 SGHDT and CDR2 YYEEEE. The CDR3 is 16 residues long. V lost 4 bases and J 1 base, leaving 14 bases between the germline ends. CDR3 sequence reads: CASSPGKVKNTGELFF. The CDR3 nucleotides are TGTGCCAGCAGCCCGGGGAAAGTTAAGAACACCGGGGAGCTGTTTTTT.

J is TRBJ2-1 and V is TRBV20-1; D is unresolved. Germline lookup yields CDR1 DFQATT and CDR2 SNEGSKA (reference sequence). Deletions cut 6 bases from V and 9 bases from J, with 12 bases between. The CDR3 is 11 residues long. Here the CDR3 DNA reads TGCAGTGCCGCCGACATGGGTGAGCAGTTCTTC. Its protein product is CSAADMGEQFF.

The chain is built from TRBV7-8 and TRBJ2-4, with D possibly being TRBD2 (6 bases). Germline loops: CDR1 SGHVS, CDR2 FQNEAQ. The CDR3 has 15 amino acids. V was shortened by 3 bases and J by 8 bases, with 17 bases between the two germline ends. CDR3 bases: TGTGCCAGCAGCTTTAGGGGAGGTGCTTTGGACATTCAGTACTTC. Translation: CASSFRGGALDIQYF.

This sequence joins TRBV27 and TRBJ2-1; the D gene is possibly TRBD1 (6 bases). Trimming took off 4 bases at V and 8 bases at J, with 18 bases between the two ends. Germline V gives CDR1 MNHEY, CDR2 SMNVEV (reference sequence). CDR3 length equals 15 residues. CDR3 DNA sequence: TGTGCCAGCAGTTCACCAGACAGGTTTGAAGATGAGCAGTTCTTC. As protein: CASSSPDRFEDEQFF.

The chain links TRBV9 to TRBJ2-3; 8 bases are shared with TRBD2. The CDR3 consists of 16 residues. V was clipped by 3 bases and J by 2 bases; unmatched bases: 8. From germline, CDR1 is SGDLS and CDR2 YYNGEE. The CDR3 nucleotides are TGTGCCAGCAGCGAAACCGCGGGGGGACACACAGATACGCAGTATTTT. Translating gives CASSETAGGHTDTQYF.

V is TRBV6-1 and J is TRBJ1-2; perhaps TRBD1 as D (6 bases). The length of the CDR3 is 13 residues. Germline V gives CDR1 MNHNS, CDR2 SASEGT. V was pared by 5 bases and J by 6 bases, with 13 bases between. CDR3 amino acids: CASSPRTVDGYTF. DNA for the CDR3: TGTGCCAGCAGTCCTCGGACAGTTGATGGCTACACCTTC.

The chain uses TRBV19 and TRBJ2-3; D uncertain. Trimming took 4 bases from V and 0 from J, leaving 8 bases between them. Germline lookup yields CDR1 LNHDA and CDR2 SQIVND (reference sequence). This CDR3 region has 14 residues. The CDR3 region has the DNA TGTGCCAGTAGTAGTGGGCCAAGCACAGATACGCAGTATTTT. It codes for CASSSGPSTDTQYF.

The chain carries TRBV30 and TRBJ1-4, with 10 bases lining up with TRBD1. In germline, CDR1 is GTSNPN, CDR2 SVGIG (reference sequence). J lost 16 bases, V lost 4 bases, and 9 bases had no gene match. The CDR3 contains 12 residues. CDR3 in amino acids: CAWTGTGARRFF. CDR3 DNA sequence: TGTGCCTGGACAGGGACAGGGGCTCGACGGTTTTTT.

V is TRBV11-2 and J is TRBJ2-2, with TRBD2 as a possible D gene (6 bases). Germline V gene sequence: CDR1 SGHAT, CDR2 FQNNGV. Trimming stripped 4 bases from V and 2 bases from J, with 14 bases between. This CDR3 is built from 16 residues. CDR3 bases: TGTGCCAGCAGCTCATTGCTAGCGTACAACACCGGGGAGCTGTTTTTT. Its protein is CASSSLLAYNTGELFF.

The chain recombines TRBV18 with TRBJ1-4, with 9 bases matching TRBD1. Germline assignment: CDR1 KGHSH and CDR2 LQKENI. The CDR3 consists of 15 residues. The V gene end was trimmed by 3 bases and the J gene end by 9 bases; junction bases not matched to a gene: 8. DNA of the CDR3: TGTGCCAGCTCACCTACGGGACAGGGTTTGAAAAAACTGTTTTTT. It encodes CASSPTGQGLKKLFF.

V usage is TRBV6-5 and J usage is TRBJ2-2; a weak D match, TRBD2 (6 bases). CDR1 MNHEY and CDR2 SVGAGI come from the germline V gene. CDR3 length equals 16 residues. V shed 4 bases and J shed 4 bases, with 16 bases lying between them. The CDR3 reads CASSSLRDSFTGELFF. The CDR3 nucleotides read TGTGCCAGCAGTTCCCTCCGGGACTCCTTCACCGGGGAGCTGTTTTTT.

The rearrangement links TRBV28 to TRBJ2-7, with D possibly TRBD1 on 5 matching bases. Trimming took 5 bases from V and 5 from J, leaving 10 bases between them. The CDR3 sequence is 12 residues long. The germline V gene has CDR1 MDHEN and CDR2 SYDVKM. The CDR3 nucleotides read TGTGCCAGCAGTGCAGGGTTAGACGAGCAGTACTTC. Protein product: CASSAGLDEQYF.

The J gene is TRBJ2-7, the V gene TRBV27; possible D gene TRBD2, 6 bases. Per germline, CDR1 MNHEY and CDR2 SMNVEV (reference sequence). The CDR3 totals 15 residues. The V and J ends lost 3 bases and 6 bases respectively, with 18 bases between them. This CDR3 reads CASSFSVGRGGEQYF. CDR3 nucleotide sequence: TGTGCCAGCAGTTTTTCCGTCGGGAGAGGAGGCGAGCAGTACTTC.